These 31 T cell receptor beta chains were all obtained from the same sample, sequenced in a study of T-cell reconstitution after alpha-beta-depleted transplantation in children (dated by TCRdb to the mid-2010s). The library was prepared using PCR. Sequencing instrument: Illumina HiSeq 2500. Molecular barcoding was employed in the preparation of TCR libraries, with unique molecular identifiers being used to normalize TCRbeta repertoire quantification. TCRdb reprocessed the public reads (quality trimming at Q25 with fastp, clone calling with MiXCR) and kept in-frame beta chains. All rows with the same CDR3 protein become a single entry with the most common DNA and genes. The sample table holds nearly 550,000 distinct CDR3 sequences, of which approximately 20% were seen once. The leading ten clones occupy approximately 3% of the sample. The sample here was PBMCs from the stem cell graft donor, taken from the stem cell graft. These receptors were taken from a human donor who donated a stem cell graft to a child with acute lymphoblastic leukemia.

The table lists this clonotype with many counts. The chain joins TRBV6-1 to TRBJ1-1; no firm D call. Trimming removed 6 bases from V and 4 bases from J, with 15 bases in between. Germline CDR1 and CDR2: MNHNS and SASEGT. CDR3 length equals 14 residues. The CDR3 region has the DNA TGTGCCAGCAGGCGGGTTGGGTTCACCACTGAAGCTTTCTTT. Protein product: CASRRVGFTTEAFF.

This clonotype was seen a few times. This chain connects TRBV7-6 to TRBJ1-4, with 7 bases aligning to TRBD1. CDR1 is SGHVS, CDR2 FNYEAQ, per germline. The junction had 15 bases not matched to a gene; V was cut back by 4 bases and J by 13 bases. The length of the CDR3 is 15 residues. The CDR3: CASSSPGQIGSGLFF. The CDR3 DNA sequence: TGTGCCAGCAGCTCACCGGGACAGATAGGATCAGGACTGTTTTTT.

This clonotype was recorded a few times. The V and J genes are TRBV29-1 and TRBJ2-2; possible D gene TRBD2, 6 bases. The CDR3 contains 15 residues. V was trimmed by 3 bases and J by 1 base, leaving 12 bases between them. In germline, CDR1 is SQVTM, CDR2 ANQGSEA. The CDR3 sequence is CSVEEAGLNTGELFF. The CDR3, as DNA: TGCAGCGTTGAGGAAGCGGGTTTGAACACCGGGGAGCTGTTTTTT.

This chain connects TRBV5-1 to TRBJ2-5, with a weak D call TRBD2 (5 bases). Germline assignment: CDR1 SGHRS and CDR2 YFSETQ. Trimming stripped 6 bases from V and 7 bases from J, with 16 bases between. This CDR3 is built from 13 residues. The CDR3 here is CASTPDGEGTQYF. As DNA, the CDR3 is TGCGCCAGCACCCCGGACGGGGAAGGGACCCAGTACTTC.

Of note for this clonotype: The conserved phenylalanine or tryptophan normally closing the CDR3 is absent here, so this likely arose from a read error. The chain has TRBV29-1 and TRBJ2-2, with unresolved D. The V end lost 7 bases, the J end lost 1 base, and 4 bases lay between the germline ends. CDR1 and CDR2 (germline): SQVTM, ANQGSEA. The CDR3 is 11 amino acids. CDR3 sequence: CSAVNTGELFL. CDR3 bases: TGCAGCGCCGTGAACACCGGGGAGCTGTTTTTG.

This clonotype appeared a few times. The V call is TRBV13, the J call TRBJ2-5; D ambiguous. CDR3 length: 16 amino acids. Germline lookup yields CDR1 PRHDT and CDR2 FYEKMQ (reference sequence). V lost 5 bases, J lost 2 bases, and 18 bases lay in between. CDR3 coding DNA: TGTGCCAGCAGCCCCGACGAAGTCAGAAATCAAGAGACCCAGTACTTC. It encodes CASSPDEVRNQETQYF. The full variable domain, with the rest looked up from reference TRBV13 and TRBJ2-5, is AAGVIQSPRHLIKEKRETATLKCYPIPRHDTVYWYQQGPGQDPQFLISFYEKMQSDKGSIPDRFSAQQFSDYHSELNMSSLELGDSALYFCASSPDEVRNQETQYFGPGTRLLVL.

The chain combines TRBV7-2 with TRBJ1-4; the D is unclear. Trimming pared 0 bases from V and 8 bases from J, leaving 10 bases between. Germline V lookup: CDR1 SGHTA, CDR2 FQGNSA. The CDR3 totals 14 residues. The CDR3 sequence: CASSLAGSREKLFF. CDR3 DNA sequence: TGTGCCAGCAGCTTAGCGGGATCCAGGGAAAAACTGTTTTTT.

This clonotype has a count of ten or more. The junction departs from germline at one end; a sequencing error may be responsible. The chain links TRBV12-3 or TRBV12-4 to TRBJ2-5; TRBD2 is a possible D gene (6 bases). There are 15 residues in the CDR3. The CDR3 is CASSVAGTWSETQYF. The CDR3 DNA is TGTGCCAGCAGTGTAGCCGGGACTTGGAGTGAGACCCAGTACTTC.

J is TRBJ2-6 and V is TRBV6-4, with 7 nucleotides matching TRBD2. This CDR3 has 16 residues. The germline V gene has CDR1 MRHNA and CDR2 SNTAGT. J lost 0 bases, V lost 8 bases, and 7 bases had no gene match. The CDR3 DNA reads TGTGCCAGCGGAATCGGGAGGTCCTCTGGGGCCAACGTCCTGACTTTC. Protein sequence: CASGIGRSSGANVLTF.

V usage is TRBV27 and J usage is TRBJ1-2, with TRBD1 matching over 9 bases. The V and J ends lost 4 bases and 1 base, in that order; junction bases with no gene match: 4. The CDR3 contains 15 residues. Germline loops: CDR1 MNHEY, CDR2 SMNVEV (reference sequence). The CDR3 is CASSSGQGFNYGYTF. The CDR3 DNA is TGTGCCAGCAGTTCGGGACAGGGATTTAACTATGGCTACACCTTC.

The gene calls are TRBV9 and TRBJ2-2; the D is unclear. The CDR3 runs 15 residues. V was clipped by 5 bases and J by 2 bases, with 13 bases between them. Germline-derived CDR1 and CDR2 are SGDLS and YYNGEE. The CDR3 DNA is TGTGCCAGCAGGACACCGGCAGAAAACACCGGGGAGCTGTTTTTT. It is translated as CASRTPAENTGELFF.

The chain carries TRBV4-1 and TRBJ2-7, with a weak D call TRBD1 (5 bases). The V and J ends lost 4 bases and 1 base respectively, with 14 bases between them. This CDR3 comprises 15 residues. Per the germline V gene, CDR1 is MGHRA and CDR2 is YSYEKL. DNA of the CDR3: TGCGCCAGCAGCCTAGGGGTCCATCCTTCCTACGAGCAGTACTTC. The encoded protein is CASSLGVHPSYEQYF.

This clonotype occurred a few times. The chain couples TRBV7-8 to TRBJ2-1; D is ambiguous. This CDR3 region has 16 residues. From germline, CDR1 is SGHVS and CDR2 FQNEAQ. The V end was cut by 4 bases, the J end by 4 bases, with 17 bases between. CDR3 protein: CASSSLGGVNYNEQFF. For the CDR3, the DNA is TGTGCCAGCAGCTCCCTGGGCGGAGTAAATTACAATGAGCAGTTCTTC.

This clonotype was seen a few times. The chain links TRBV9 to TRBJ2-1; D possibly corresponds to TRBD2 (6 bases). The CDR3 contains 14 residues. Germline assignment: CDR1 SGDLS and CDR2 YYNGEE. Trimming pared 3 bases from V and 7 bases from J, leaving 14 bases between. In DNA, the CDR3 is TGTGCCAGCAGCGCACCAGTCCGGGGGAATGAGCAGTTCTTC. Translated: CASSAPVRGNEQFF.

The CDR3 protein is CASTDGGEQYF. The CDR3 nucleotides read TGTGCCAGCACCGACGGGGGGGAGCAGTACTTC. The genes are TRBV7-9 and TRBJ2-7; TRBD2 aligns across 7 bases. CDR3 size: 11 residues. Germline lookup yields CDR1 SEHNR and CDR2 FQNEAQ (reference sequence). Trimming removed 7 bases from V and 7 bases from J; junction bases left unmatched: 4.

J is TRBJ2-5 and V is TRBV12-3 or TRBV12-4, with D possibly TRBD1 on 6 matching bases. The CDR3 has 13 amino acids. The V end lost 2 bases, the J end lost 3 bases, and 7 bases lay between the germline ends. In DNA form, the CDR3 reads TGTGCCAGCAGTTTAAACAGGGAAGAGACCCAGTACTTC. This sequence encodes CASSLNREETQYF.

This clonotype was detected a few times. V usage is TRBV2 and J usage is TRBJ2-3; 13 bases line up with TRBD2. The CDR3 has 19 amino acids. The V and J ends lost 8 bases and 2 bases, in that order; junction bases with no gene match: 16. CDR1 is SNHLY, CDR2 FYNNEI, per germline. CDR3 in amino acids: CASPAGTSGTNLITDTQYF. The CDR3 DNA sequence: TGTGCCAGCCCCGCCGGGACTAGCGGGACTAATTTAATCACAGATACGCAGTATTTT.

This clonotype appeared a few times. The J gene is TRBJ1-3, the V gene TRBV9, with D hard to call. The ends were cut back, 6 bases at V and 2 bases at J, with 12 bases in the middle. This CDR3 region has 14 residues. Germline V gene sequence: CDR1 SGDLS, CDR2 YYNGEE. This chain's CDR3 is CASTLPGAGNTIYF. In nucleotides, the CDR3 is TGTGCCAGCACCCTCCCAGGCGCTGGAAACACCATATATTTT.

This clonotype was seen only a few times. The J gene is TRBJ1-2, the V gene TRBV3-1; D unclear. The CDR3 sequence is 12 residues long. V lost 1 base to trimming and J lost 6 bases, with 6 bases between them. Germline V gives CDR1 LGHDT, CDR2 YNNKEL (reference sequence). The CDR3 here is CASSQGLDGYTF. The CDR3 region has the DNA TGTGCCAGCAGCCAAGGACTGGATGGCTACACCTTC.

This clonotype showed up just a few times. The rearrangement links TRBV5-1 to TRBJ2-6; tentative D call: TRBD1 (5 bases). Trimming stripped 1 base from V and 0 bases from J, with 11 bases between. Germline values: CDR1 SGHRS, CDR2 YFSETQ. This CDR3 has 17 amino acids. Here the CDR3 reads CASSLQGGVSGANVLTF. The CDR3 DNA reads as TGCGCCAGCAGCTTGCAGGGCGGTGTCTCTGGGGCCAACGTCCTGACTTTC.

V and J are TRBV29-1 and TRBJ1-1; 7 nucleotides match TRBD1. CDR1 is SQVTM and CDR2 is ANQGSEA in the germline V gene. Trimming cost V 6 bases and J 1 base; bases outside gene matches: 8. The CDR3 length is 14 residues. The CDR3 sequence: CSVTHNRGNTEAFF. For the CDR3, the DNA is TGCAGCGTGACACACAACAGGGGGAACACTGAAGCTTTCTTT.

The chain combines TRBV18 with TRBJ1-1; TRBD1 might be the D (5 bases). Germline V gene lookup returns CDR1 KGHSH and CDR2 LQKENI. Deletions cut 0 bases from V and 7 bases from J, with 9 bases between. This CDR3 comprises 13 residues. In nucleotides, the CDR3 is TGTGCCAGCTCACCACCGTCCAGGGTTGAAGCTTTCTTT. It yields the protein CASSPPSRVEAFF.

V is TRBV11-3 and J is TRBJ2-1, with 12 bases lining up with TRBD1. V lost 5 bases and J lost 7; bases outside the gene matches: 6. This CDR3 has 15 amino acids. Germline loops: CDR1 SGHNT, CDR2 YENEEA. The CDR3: CASSTGTGGPNEQFF. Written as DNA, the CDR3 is TGTGCCAGCAGCACCGGGACAGGGGGCCCGAATGAGCAGTTCTTC.

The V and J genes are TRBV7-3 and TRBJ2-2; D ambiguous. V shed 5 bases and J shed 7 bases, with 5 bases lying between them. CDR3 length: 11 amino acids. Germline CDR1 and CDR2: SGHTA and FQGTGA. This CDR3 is CASSDYGELFF. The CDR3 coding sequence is TGTGCCAGCAGCGATTACGGGGAGCTGTTTTTT.

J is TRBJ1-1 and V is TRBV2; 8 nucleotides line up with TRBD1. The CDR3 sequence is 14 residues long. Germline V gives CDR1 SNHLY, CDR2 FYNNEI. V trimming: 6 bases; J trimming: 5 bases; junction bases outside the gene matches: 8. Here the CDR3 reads CASSTDRGWTEAFF. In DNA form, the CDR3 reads TGTGCCAGCAGCACTGACAGGGGATGGACTGAAGCTTTCTTT.

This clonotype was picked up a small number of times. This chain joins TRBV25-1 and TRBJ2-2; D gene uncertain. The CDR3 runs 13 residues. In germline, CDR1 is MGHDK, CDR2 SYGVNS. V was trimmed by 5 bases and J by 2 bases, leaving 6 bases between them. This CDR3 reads CASSYHNTGELFF. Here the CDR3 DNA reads TGTGCCAGCAGTTACCACAACACCGGGGAGCTGTTTTTT.

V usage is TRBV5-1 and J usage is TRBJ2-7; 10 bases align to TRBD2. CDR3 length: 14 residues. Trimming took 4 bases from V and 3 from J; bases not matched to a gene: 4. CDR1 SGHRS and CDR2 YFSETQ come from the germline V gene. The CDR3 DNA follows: TGCGCCAGCAGCCCCGGGACTAGCGTCTACGAGCAGTACTTC. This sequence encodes CASSPGTSVYEQYF.

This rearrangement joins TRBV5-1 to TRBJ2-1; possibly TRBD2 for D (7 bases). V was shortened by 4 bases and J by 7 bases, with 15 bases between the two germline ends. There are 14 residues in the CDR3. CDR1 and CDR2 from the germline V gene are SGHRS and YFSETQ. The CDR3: CASSQGTTGNEQFF. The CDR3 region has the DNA TGCGCCAGCAGCCAGGGGACTACAGGGAATGAGCAGTTCTTC.

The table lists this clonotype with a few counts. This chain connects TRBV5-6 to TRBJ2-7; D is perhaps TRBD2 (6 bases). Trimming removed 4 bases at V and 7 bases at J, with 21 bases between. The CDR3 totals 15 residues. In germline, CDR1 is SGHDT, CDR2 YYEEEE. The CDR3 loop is CASSRNRLVREEQYF. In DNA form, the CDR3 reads TGTGCCAGCAGCCGTAACAGACTAGTCCGGGAGGAGCAGTACTTC.

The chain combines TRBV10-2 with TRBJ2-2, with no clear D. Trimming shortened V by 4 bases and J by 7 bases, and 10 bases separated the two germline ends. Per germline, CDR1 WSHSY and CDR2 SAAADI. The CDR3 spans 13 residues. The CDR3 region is CASSALTSGELFF. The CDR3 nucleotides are TGCGCCAGCAGTGCCCTGACCAGCGGGGAGCTGTTTTTT.

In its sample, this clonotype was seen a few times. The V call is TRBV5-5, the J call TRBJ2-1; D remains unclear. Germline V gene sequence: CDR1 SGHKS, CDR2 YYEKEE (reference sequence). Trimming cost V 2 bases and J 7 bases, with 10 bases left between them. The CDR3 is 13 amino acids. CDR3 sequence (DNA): TGTGCCAGCAGCTTTTCGGAGCAGAATGAGCAGTTCTTC. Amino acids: CASSFSEQNEQFF.